The clone carrying this TCR beta chain was observed once. As handled by the study authors: For nucleated cells, counts were estimated from reference gene primer amplification. TCRdb keeps only in-frame clones here, not all; method: immunoSEQ multiplex PCR. V and J calls and clone size follow that table, whereas D and trimming were derived from the DNA. The table lists approximately 120,000 clones, roughly 92% of them singletons. Seattle cases were enrolled at active infection and followed longitudinally. Germline loops: CDR1 SGHTA, CDR2 FQGNSA. V lost 5 bases and J 7 bases, leaving 15 bases between the germline ends. The CDR3 contains 14 residues. These data belong to a study of blood T cell repertoires in COVID-19. The wider study: There were acute and convalescent COVID-19 samples, and they came from the United States, Italy and Spain. PBMCs, B-cell-depleted T cells, or T cells provided the cDNA or gDNA that made up the material.

The chain employs TRBV7-2 and TRBJ2-1; D is perhaps TRBD1 (6 bases). The source is a man aged 45-65 years with COVID-19, enrolled during active disease. The sequenced sample was peripheral blood. This chain's CDR3 is CASSPKQGRNEQFF. CDR3 DNA: TGTGCCAGCAGCCCCAAACAGGGACGGAATGAGCAGTTCTTC. Full variable domain (rest looked up from reference TRBV7-2 and TRBJ2-1): GAGVSQSPSNKVTEKGKDVELRCDPISGHTALYWYRQSLGQGLEFLIYFQGNSAPDKSGLPSDRFSAERTGGSVSTLTIQRTQQEDSAVYLCASSPKQGRNEQFFGPGTRLTVL.